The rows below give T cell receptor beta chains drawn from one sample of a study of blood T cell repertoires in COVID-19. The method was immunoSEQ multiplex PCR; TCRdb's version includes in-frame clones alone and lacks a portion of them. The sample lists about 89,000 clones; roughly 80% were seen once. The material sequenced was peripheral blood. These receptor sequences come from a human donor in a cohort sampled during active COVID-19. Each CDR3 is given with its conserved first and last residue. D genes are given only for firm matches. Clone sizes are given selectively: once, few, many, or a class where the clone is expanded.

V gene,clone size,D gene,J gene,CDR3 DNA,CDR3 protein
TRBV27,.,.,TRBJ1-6,TGTGCCAGCAGTTTCGACCAGGGAAGATCACCCCTCCACTTT,CASSFDQGRSPLHF
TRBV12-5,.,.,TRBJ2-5,TGTGCTAGTGGTGTACAAGAGACCCAGTACTTC,CASGVQETQYF
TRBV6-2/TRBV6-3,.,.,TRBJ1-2,TGTGCCAGCAGTTACGAGAGCTATGGCTACACCTTC,CASSYESYGYTF
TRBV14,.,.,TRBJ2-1,TGTGCCAGCAGCCAAGCGGGAGTATACAATGAGCAGTTCTTC,CASSQAGVYNEQFF
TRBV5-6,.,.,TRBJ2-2,TGTGCCAGCAGCCCAAGACAGTACACCGGGGAGCTGTTTTTT,CASSPRQYTGELFF
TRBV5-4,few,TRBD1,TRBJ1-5,TGTGCCAGCAGCTTGCTGGACAGGGAAGGGCAGCCCCAGCATTTT,CASSLLDREGQPQHF
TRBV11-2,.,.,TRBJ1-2,TGTGCCAGCAGCTCAAAGGGACTGAGCGACTATGGCTACACCTTC,CASSSKGLSDYGYTF
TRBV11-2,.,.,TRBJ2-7,TGTGCCAGCAGCTTAAGGGGCGACGAGCAGTACTTC,CASSLRGDEQYF
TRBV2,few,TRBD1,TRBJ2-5,TGTGCCACCGAGACAGGGGGCGACTTAGAGACCCAGTACTTC,CATETGGDLETQYF
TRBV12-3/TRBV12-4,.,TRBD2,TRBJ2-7,TGTGCCAGCACCCGGGGGGTCCGAACCGAGCAGTACTTC,CASTRGVRTEQYF